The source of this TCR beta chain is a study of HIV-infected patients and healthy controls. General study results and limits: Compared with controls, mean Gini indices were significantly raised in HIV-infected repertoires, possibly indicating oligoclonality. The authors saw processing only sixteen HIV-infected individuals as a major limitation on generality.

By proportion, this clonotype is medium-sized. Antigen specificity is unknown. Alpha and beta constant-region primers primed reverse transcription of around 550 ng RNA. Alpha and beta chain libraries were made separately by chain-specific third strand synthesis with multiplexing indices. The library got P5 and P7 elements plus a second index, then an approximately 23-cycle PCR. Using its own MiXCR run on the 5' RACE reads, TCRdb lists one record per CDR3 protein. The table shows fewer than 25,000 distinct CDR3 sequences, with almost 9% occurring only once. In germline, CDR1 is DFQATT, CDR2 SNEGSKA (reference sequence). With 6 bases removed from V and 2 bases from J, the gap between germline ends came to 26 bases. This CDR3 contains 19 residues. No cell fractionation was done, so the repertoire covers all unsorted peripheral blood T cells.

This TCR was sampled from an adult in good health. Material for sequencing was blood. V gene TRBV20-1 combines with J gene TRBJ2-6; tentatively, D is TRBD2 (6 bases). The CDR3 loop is CSAPPGIGGPYTGANVLTF. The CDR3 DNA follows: TGCAGTGCCCCACCGGGGATCGGGGGACCCTATACTGGGGCCAACGTCCTGACTTTC.